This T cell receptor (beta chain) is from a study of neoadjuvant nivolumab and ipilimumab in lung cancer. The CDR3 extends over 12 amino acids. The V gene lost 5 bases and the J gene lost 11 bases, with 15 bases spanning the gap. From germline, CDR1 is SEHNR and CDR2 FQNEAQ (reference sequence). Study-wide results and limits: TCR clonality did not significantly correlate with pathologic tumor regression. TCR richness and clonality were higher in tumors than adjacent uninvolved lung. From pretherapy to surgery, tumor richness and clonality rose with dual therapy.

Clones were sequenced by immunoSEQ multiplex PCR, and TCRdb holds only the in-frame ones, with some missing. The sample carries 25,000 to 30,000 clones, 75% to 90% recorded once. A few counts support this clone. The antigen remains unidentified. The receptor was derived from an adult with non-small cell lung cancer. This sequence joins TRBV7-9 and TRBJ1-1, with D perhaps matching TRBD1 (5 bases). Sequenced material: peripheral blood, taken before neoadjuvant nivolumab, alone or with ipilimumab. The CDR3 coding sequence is TGTGCCAGCAGCCCTGACAGTAGTGGTGCTTTCTTT. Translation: CASSPDSSGAFF.